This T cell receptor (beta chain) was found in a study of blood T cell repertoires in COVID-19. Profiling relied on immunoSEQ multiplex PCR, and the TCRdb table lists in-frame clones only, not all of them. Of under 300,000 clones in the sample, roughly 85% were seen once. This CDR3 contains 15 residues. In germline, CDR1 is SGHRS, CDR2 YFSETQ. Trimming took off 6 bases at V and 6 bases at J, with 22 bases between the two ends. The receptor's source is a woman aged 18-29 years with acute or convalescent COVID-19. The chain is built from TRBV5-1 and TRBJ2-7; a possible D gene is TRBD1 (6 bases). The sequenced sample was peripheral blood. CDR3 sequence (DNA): TGCGCCAGCACCCCTCGGGCAGGGGCAATACTCGAGCAGTACTTC. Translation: CASTPRAGAILEQYF.